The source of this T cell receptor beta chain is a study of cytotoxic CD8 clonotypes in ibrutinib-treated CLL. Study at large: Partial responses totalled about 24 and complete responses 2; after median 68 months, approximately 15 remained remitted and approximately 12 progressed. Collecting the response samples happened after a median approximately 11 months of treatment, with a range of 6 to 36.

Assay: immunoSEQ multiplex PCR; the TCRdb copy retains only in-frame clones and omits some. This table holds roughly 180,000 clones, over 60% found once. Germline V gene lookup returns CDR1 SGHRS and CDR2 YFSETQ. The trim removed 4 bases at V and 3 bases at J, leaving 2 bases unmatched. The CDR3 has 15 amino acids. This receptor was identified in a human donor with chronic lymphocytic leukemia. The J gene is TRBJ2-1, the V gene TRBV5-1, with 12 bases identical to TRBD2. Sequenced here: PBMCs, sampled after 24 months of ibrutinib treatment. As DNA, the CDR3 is TGCGCCAGCAGCATGGGACTAGCGGGCTACAATGAGCAGTTCTTC. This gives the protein CASSMGLAGYNEQFF.